The 19 T cell receptor beta chains presented below share a single source sample, sequenced in a study of cytomegalovirus exposure and HLA in healthy donors (dated 2017 in TCRdb). Libraries were prepared through the immunoSEQ multiplex PCR assay. For the multiplex PCR, a mixture combining 60 forward primers for TCR Vbeta segments and 13 reverse primers for TCR Jbeta segments was used. TCRdb took this table from immuneACCESS and kept in-frame rearrangements with V and J called. Such tables lack part of the clones; where checked against another copy, unresolved V genes explain under half of the gap, and the rest is unexplained. The sample includes about 280,000 clones, with roughly 90% observed a single time. The top ten constitute around 2.1% of the sample. Sample: PBMCs. Receptor source: a woman under 30 in good health and CMV-seronegative.

This chain uses TRBV7-8 with TRBJ2-2, with TRBD1 identical over 7 bases. This CDR3 has 15 amino acids. Germline V gene lookup returns CDR1 SGHVS and CDR2 FQNEAQ. The J segment lost 7 bases and the V segment lost 5 bases, leaving 10 bases of the junction unmatched. CDR3 sequence (DNA): TGTGCCAGCAGCCCTGGAAAGGGGGCGGTCGGGGAGCTGTTTTTT. Translated: CASSPGKGAVGELFF.

This chain links TRBV10-3 with TRBJ2-1, with D perhaps TRBD1 (6 bases). This CDR3 contains 15 residues. Trimming removed 7 bases at V and 1 base at J, with 14 bases between. The germline V gene encodes CDR1 ENHRY and CDR2 SYGVKD. The CDR3 DNA sequence: TGTGCCATCACCTCATCGGACAGTTCCTACAATGAGCAGTTCTTC. This encodes CAITSSDSSYNEQFF.

V is TRBV6-5 and J is TRBJ1-1, with D perhaps TRBD1 (5 bases). Trimming removed 6 bases from V and 7 bases from J, with 15 bases in between. The CDR3 loop spans 13 amino acids. The V gene's germline CDR1 is MNHEY and CDR2 SVGAGI. The CDR3 region has the DNA TGTGCCAGCAGGGTAACAGGCTACGGTGAAGCTTTCTTT. It codes for CASRVTGYGEAFF.

This rearrangement joins TRBV19 to TRBJ2-1, with TRBD2 identical over 12 bases. This CDR3 spans 16 amino acids. The V gene's germline CDR1 is LNHDA and CDR2 SQIVND (reference sequence). With 5 bases clipped from V and 2 bases from J, the junction kept 4 bases outside the gene matches. As DNA, the CDR3 is TGTGCCAGTAGTCCACGGACTAGCGGGGCCTACAATGAGCAGTTCTTC. This encodes CASSPRTSGAYNEQFF. Full variable domain (rest looked up from reference TRBV19 and TRBJ2-1): DGGITQSPKYLFRKEGQNVTLSCEQNLNHDAMYWYRQDPGQGLRLIYYSQIVNDFQKGDIAEGYSVSREKKESFPLTVTSAQKNPTAFYLCASSPRTSGAYNEQFFGPGTRLTVL.

Concerning this clone: Other DNA variants within this sample encode the same CDR3. The J gene is TRBJ1-1, the V gene TRBV15; D remains ambiguous. V was trimmed by 1 base and J by 2 bases, leaving 2 bases between them. This CDR3 is built from 12 residues. Germline values: CDR1 LNHNV, CDR2 YYDKDF (reference sequence). The CDR3 is CATSRANTEAFF. The CDR3 bases are TGTGCCACCAGCAGAGCTAACACTGAAGCTTTCTTT.

V and J are TRBV2 and TRBJ2-7; 8 positions agree with TRBD1. The CDR3 covers 15 residues. Trimming cost V 2 bases and J 6 bases; bases outside gene matches: 9. The germline CDR1 and CDR2 sequences are SNHLY and FYNNEI. The CDR3 spells CASSEWTGYGPEQYF. CDR3 in DNA: TGTGCCAGCAGTGAATGGACAGGGTACGGGCCCGAGCAGTACTTC. The full variable domain, its missing parts supplied by reference TRBV2 and TRBJ2-7, is EPEVTQTPSHQVTQMGQEVILRCVPISNHLYFYWYRQILGQKVEFLVSFYNNEISEKSEIFDDQFSVERPDGSNFTLKIRSTKLEDSAMYFCASSEWTGYGPEQYFGPGTRLTVT.

The chain is built from TRBV13 and TRBJ1-1, with 9 bases matching TRBD1. This CDR3 is 14 amino acids long. Trimming took 7 bases from V and 6 from J; bases not matched to a gene: 9. Germline loops: CDR1 PRHDT, CDR2 FYEKMQ (reference sequence). The CDR3 coding sequence is TGTGCCAGCAAGATTCGGGACAGGGACCCTGAAGCTTTCTTT. Translation gives CASKIRDRDPEAFF.

In this sample, this clone turned up once. The chain carries TRBV5-1 and TRBJ1-3; 8 positions match TRBD1. The CDR3 is 15 residues long. The germline CDR1 and CDR2 sequences are SGHRS and YFSETQ. The V segment lost 4 bases and the J segment 4 bases; nucleotides outside the gene matches: 7. In DNA, the CDR3 is TGCGCCAGCAGCCTGCAGGGGGCAGACGGAAACACCATATATTTT. Translating it yields CASSLQGADGNTIYF. Full variable domain (remainder filled in from reference TRBV5-1 and TRBJ1-3): KAGVTQTPRYLIKTRGQQVTLSCSPISGHRSVSWYQQTPGQGLQFLFEYFSETQRNKGNFPGRFSGRQFSNSRSEMNVSTLELGDSALYLCASSLQGADGNTIYFGEGSWLTVV.

V is TRBV5-8 and J is TRBJ1-1; 7 bases are a match to TRBD1. Germline CDR1 SGHTS, CDR2 YDEGEE. Trimming at V came to 4 bases and at J to 5 bases, leaving 14 bases not matched to a gene. This CDR3 is 16 amino acids long. Here the CDR3 reads CASSPGTVGRRTEAFF. The DNA of the CDR3 is TGTGCCAGCAGCCCTGGGACAGTAGGAAGGAGGACTGAAGCTTTCTTT.

The genes are TRBV27 and TRBJ2-5; D ambiguous. This CDR3 has 14 residues. Trimming shortened V by 7 bases and J by 6 bases, and 18 bases separated the two germline ends. Germline V gene sequence: CDR1 MNHEY, CDR2 SMNVEV (reference sequence). As DNA, the CDR3 is TGTGCCAGCAACAGAGACCTTGACCCCAAGACCCAGTACTTC. It translates to CASNRDLDPKTQYF.

The chain couples TRBV9 to TRBJ2-2; 7 positions agree with TRBD1. This CDR3 has 14 residues. Germline lookup yields CDR1 SGDLS and CDR2 YYNGEE. Trimming at V came to 7 bases and at J to 5 bases, leaving 8 bases not matched to a gene. CDR3 amino acids: CASQTGFGTGELFF. In nucleotides, the CDR3 is TGTGCCAGCCAGACAGGGTTTGGGACCGGGGAGCTGTTTTTT.

The CDR3 region has the DNA TGTGCCAGCTCACCACGGGACAGACAGATGAACACTGAAGCTTTCTTT. This translates into CASSPRDRQMNTEAFF. The chain combines TRBV18 with TRBJ1-1; 7 nucleotides match TRBD1. V trimming: 1 base; J trimming: 0 bases; junction bases outside the gene matches: 5. This CDR3 comprises 16 residues. Germline V gene sequence: CDR1 KGHSH, CDR2 LQKENI.

The genes are TRBV7-3 and TRBJ2-6; 9 nucleotides match TRBD1. The junction had 10 bases not matched to a gene; V was cut back by 3 bases and J by 1 base. The CDR3 is 19 residues long. Germline loops: CDR1 SGHTA, CDR2 FQGTGA. The CDR3 DNA reads TGTGCCAGCAGCTTCTGGGGGGGGACAGGGATTTCTGGGGCCAACGTCCTGACTTTC. Translation gives CASSFWGGTGISGANVLTF.

The CDR3 sequence: CASSHRRQGLWTEAFF. In DNA, the CDR3 is TGCGCCAGCAGCCACCGTCGACAGGGTTTATGGACTGAAGCTTTCTTT. This chain connects TRBV4-1 to TRBJ1-1; 7 positions agree with TRBD1. J lost 5 bases, V lost 3 bases, and 12 bases had no gene match. This CDR3 is built from 16 residues. Per germline, CDR1 MGHRA and CDR2 YSYEKL.

V is TRBV30 and J is TRBJ1-5; 7 positions agree with TRBD1. Germline loops: CDR1 GTSNPN, CDR2 SVGIG (reference sequence). V gave up 3 bases and J gave up 6 bases; unmatched junction bases: 5. This CDR3 has 13 amino acids. The chain's CDR3 is CAWSGTETQPQHF. The CDR3 DNA is TGTGCCTGGAGCGGGACAGAAACTCAGCCCCAGCATTTT.

The chain recombines TRBV10-1 with TRBJ1-2; D is unresolved. Germline V lookup: CDR1 WNHNN, CDR2 SYGVQD (reference sequence). Between the trimmed V and J ends, which lost 2 bases and 4 bases, there was a span of 8 bases. There are 13 residues in the CDR3. The CDR3 coding sequence is TGCGCCAGCAGTGAGAGTGGGAGCTATGGCTACACCTTC. This codes for CASSESGSYGYTF.

The rearrangement uses TRBV19 and TRBJ2-7, with 7 bases matching TRBD1. Germline V gene lookup returns CDR1 LNHDA and CDR2 SQIVND (reference sequence). J gave up 5 bases and V 1 base, and 8 bases lay outside the gene matches. This CDR3 is built from 15 residues. Written as DNA, the CDR3 is TGTGCCAGTAGTATAGGTGGCAGGGGGTTCCACGAGCAGTACTTC. Protein product: CASSIGGRGFHEQYF.

The rearrangement links TRBV6-6 to TRBJ1-2, with TRBD1 as a possible D gene (6 bases). CDR1 and CDR2 (germline): MNHNY, SVGAGI (reference sequence). V lost 6 bases and J 1 base, leaving 18 bases between the germline ends. The CDR3 loop spans 16 amino acids. The chain's CDR3 is CASSLRDTSVNYGYTF. The DNA for the CDR3 is TGTGCCAGCAGCCTCCGGGACACATCCGTTAACTATGGCTACACCTTC.

CDR3 sequence reads: CASSPDSHQPQHF. CDR3 DNA: TGTGCCAGCAGCCCCGACAGCCATCAGCCCCAGCATTTT. The chain employs TRBV6-6 and TRBJ1-5; TRBD1 might be the D (5 bases). In germline, CDR1 is MNHNY, CDR2 SVGAGI (reference sequence). Trimming stripped 6 bases from V and 5 bases from J, with 11 bases between. CDR3 length: 13 residues.